The source of this T cell receptor beta chain is a study of control samples from healthy donors and cancer patients. Assay: immunoSEQ multiplex PCR; the TCRdb copy retains only in-frame clones and omits some. Of about 180,000 clones in the sample, 90% were seen once. This CDR3 is built from 14 residues. V was clipped by 0 bases and J by 3 bases, with 4 bases between them. Germline V gene lookup returns CDR1 KGHDR and CDR2 SFDVKD. The gene calls are TRBV24-1 and TRBJ2-2; D call uncertain. The sequenced sample consisted of blood. This receptor was identified in a woman in her forties or fifties in good health. CDR3 sequence: CATSDLLDTGELFF. The CDR3 bases are TGTGCCACCAGTGATTTGCTGGACACCGGGGAGCTGTTTTTT.